Shown below are 17 T cell receptor beta chains from a single sample sequenced in a study of OX40 agonist ivuxolimab in advanced cancers. Assay: immunoSEQ multiplex PCR; the TCRdb copy retains only in-frame clones and omits some. Counted here are about 80,000 clones, 80% to 90% occurring once; the ten biggest clones make up roughly 1.9%. This specimen consisted of CD4+ or CD8+ T cells sorted from blood, obtained in a trial of the OX40 agonist ivuxolimab. The receptors shown here come from an adult with an advanced solid tumor such as melanoma, head and neck, liver or kidney cancer.

V and J are TRBV7-9 and TRBJ2-7; D call uncertain. CDR3 size: 14 residues. V lost 5 bases to trimming and J lost 3 bases, with 14 bases between them. Germline loops: CDR1 SEHNR, CDR2 FQNEAQ (reference sequence). CDR3 in DNA: TGTGCCAGCAGCCCCGATATGGCCAACTACGAGCAGTACTTC. Its protein is CASSPDMANYEQYF.

The gene calls are TRBV7-9 and TRBJ1-2, with no clear D. Germline V gene sequence: CDR1 SEHNR, CDR2 FQNEAQ (reference sequence). Trimming cost V 2 bases and J 3 bases, with 10 bases left between them. The CDR3 is made up of 14 amino acids. The CDR3 sequence is CASSLNSQYYGYTF. In DNA, the CDR3 is TGTGCCAGCAGCTTAAACAGTCAGTACTATGGCTACACCTTC.

V gene TRBV7-9 combines with J gene TRBJ1-2; D is perhaps TRBD1 (5 bases). V lost 3 bases and J 0 bases, leaving 11 bases between the germline ends. From germline, CDR1 is SEHNR and CDR2 FQNEAQ (reference sequence). The CDR3 consists of 15 residues. CDR3 in amino acids: CASSLSRVANYGYTF. The CDR3 DNA reads TGTGCCAGCAGCTTGAGCAGGGTGGCTAACTATGGCTACACCTTC.

The CDR3 nucleotides are TGCGCCAGCAGCTATCAGGGAGATACGCAGTATTTT. Protein product: CASSYQGDTQYF. The chain links TRBV5-1 to TRBJ2-3, with D perhaps matching TRBD1 (5 bases). V lost 3 bases and J 5 bases, leaving 7 bases between the germline ends. The CDR3 consists of 12 residues. The germline V gene encodes CDR1 SGHRS and CDR2 YFSETQ.

The chain joins TRBV20-1 to TRBJ2-7; D might be TRBD2 (6 bases). The germline V and J ends were trimmed by 6 bases and 6 bases, with 12 bases remaining between them. Germline CDR1 DFQATT, CDR2 SNEGSKA (reference sequence). This CDR3 contains 11 residues. The CDR3 here is CSAPGVFEQYF. CDR3 DNA sequence: TGCAGTGCACCGGGAGTTTTCGAGCAGTACTTC.

The chain carries TRBV18 and TRBJ1-6; 8 bases line up with TRBD1. The CDR3 contains 15 residues. From germline, CDR1 is KGHSH and CDR2 LQKENI. After removal of 2 bases from V and 6 bases from J, the junction contained 3 bases not matched to a gene. Here the CDR3 DNA reads TGTGCCAGCTCACCAATGCAGGGGGCTAATTCACCCCTCCACTTT. It yields the protein CASSPMQGANSPLHF.

The chain has TRBV29-1 and TRBJ2-3; 9 bases match TRBD2. The V segment lost 3 bases and the J segment 5 bases; nucleotides outside the gene matches: 9. CDR1 is SQVTM and CDR2 is ANQGSEA in the germline V gene. CDR3 length equals 15 residues. The CDR3 bases are TGCAGCGTTGAGCCCAGCGGGGGGACTATAGATACGCAGTATTTT. Protein sequence: CSVEPSGGTIDTQYF.

V usage is TRBV28 and J usage is TRBJ2-1; 7 positions agree with TRBD1. The CDR3 has 15 residues. With V trimmed by 7 bases and J by 0 bases, 6 bases remained unmatched. Germline V CDR1 and CDR2: MDHEN, SYDVKM. CDR3 bases: TGTGCCAGCACTCTGACAGGGAGCTCCTACAATGAGCAGTTCTTC. It is translated as CASTLTGSSYNEQFF.

The chain carries TRBV28 and TRBJ2-5; 8 positions agree with TRBD1. With V trimmed by 4 bases and J by 0 bases, 4 bases remained unmatched. The CDR3 spans 15 residues. The germline V gene has CDR1 MDHEN and CDR2 SYDVKM. The CDR3 sequence is CASSSGQAYQETQYF. CDR3 DNA: TGTGCCAGCAGTTCGGGACAGGCGTACCAAGAGACCCAGTACTTC.

The gene calls are TRBV2 and TRBJ1-4; 7 positions match TRBD1. After removal of 2 bases from V and 8 bases from J, the junction contained 8 bases not matched to a gene. Germline V gene lookup returns CDR1 SNHLY and CDR2 FYNNEI. The length of the CDR3 is 15 residues. The CDR3 nucleotides are TGTGCCAGCAGTGAAACCACAGGGGCGGGCGAAAAACTGTTTTTT. Translated, it gives CASSETTGAGEKLFF.

Comment on this clone: One end of the junction does not line up with germline, which may come from a read error. The CDR3 region is CTSRRGRTGELFF. The CDR3 bases are TGTACCAGCAGGCGGGGGCGCACCGGGGAGCTGTTTTTT. The chain is built from TRBV6-4 and TRBJ2-2, with D possibly matching TRBD2 (7 bases). In germline, CDR1 is MRHNA, CDR2 SNTAGT. The CDR3 consists of 13 residues.

The V and J genes are TRBV2 and TRBJ2-5; 9 bases are a match to TRBD2. This CDR3 has 17 residues. CDR1 and CDR2 from the germline V gene are SNHLY and FYNNEI. V lost 2 bases, J lost 2 bases, and 9 bases stayed unmatched. Written as DNA, the CDR3 is TGTGCCAGCAGTGAATATGGTCTAGCGGGGAGTCAAGAGACCCAGTACTTC. Its protein is CASSEYGLAGSQETQYF.

The chain joins TRBV19 to TRBJ1-2, with D perhaps matching TRBD1 (5 bases). Germline V gene data show CDR1 as LNHDA and CDR2 as SQIVND (reference sequence). CDR3 length equals 15 residues. Trimming removed 3 bases at V and 4 bases at J, with 15 bases between. As DNA, the CDR3 is TGTGCCAGTAGTATTGGAGATAACAGGATCTATGGCTACACCTTC. Amino acid sequence: CASSIGDNRIYGYTF.

This clone was picked up one time. The chain is built from TRBV5-6 and TRBJ1-1; D not resolved. CDR3 length equals 14 residues. The germline V and J ends were trimmed by 0 bases and 10 bases, with 16 bases remaining between them. The germline CDR1 and CDR2 sequences are SGHDT and YYEEEE. The CDR3 loop reads CASSLERRSDGAFF. The DNA of the CDR3 is TGTGCCAGCAGCTTGGAGCGAAGGTCAGACGGAGCTTTCTTT.

The chain joins TRBV21-1 to TRBJ2-4; the table's TRBD1 call for D was not verified on the DNA. TRBV21-1 is a pseudogene segment. There are 14 residues in the CDR3. CDR3 in amino acids: CASSKGQGENIQYF. The CDR3 DNA sequence: TGTGCCAGCAGCAAGGGACAGGGGGAAAACATTCAGTACTTC.

V is TRBV7-2 and J is TRBJ1-1; D might be TRBD1 (5 bases). The CDR3 covers 15 residues. Trimming took off 6 bases at V and 0 bases at J, with 14 bases between the two ends. CDR1 is SGHTA and CDR2 is FQGNSA in the germline V gene. The CDR3 region is CASRPPGGVNTEAFF. CDR3 coding DNA: TGTGCCAGCAGACCCCCGGGGGGAGTGAACACTGAAGCTTTCTTT. The variable domain in full, completed from reference TRBV7-2 and TRBJ1-1, reads GAGVSQSPSNKVTEKGKDVELRCDPISGHTALYWYRQSLGQGLEFLIYFQGNSAPDKSGLPSDRFSAERTGGSVSTLTIQRTQQEDSAVYLCASRPPGGVNTEAFFGQGTRLTVV.

The gene calls are TRBV18 and TRBJ2-7, with TRBD1 identical over 9 bases. J was trimmed by 2 bases and V by 6 bases; bases with no gene match: 11. CDR1 is KGHSH, CDR2 LQKENI, per germline. The CDR3 runs 16 residues. CDR3 in DNA: TGTGCCAGCTCCCCTTCTAGGGGACAGGGTGCCTACGAGCAGTACTTC. It specifies CASSPSRGQGAYEQYF.